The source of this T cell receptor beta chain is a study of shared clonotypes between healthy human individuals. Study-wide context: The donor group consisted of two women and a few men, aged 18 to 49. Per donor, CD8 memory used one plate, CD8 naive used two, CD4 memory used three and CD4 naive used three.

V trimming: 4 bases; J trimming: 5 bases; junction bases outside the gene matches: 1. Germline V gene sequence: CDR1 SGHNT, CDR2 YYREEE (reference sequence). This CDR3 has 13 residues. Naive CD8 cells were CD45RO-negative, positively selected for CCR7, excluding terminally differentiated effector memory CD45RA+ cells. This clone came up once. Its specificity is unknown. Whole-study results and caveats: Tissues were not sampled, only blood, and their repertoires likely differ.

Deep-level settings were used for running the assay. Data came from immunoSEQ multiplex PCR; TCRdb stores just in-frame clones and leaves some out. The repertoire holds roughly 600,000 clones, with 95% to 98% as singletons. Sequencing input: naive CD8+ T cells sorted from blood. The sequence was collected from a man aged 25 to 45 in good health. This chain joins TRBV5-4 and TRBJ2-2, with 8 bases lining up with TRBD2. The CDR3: CASSPGGTGELFF. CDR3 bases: TGTGCCAGCAGCCCGGGGGGGACCGGGGAGCTGTTTTTT.